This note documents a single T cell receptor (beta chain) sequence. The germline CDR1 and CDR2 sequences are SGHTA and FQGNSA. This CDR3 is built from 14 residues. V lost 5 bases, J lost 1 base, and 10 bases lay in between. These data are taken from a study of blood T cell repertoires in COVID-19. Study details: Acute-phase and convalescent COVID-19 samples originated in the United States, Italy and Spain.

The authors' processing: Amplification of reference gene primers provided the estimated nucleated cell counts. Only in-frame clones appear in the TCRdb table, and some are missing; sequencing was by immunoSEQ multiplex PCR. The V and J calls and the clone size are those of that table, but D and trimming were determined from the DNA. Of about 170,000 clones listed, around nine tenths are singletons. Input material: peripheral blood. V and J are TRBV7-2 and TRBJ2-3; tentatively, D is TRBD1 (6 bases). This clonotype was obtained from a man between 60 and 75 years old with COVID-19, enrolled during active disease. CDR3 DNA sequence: TGTGCCAGCAGCCCGGGACACCGCACAGATACGCAGTATTTT. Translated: CASSPGHRTDTQYF.